This TCR beta chain was observed in a study of blood T cell repertoires in COVID-19. In the study overall: COVID-19 samples collected from the United States, Italy and Spain covered acute and convalescent phases. The cDNA or gDNA used as material had been derived from T cells, B-cell-depleted T cells, or PBMCs.

Per the authors' pipeline: Amplification of reference gene primers provided the estimated nucleated cell counts. TCRdb keeps only in-frame clones here, not all; method: immunoSEQ multiplex PCR. V, J and clone size are those of that table, while D and trimming were read from the DNA. In the table there are approximately 280,000 clones, approximately 90% of which are singletons. CDR3 length: 15 residues. Germline lookup yields CDR1 SGHRS and CDR2 YFSETQ. J lost 4 bases, V lost 4 bases, and 10 bases had no gene match. Sequencing used peripheral blood. This TCR derives from a man aged 35-49 years with acute or convalescent COVID-19. The chain has TRBV5-1 and TRBJ1-1; 7 nucleotides line up with TRBD1. The CDR3 DNA reads as TGCGCCAGCAGCGTGACAGGGCCTAGTGGCACTGAAGCTTTCTTT. Translating it yields CASSVTGPSGTEAFF.